The 6 T cell receptor beta chains below all came from one sample that was sequenced in a study of blood T cell repertoires in COVID-19. Measured with immunoSEQ multiplex PCR; TCRdb has only the in-frame clones, and not every one. The sample has about 8,000 clones; roughly four fifths are singletons. The sequencing input was peripheral blood. The receptors stem from a human donor in a cohort sampled during active COVID-19.

The chain uses TRBV19 and TRBJ2-5, with TRBD1 matching 9 bases. The CDR3 extends over 15 amino acids. Per germline, CDR1 LNHDA and CDR2 SQIVND (reference sequence). V dropped 5 bases and J dropped 4; count of bases not matched to a gene: 8. CDR3 in DNA: TGTGCCAGTAGTCTTAACAGGGGGCTTGGAGAGACCCAGTACTTC. It yields the protein CASSLNRGLGETQYF.

The chain uses TRBV9 and TRBJ2-3; 8 positions match TRBD1. Germline V lookup: CDR1 SGDLS, CDR2 YYNGEE. The CDR3 runs 17 residues. Unmatched junction bases numbered 10, after V lost 0 bases and J lost 4 bases. The CDR3 loop is CASSVATQGARPDTQYF. The CDR3 DNA is TGTGCCAGCAGCGTAGCTACGCAGGGGGCGCGCCCAGATACGCAGTATTTT. The entire variable domain, with the rest obtained from reference TRBV9 and TRBJ2-3, is as follows: DSGVTQTPKHLITATGQRVTLRCSPRSGDLSVYWYQQSLDQGLQFLIQYYNGEERAKGNILERFSAQQFPDLHSELNLSSLELGDSALYFCASSVATQGARPDTQYFGPGTRLTVL.

This chain joins TRBV7-6 and TRBJ2-3; D uncertain. The V and J ends lost 1 base and 0 bases respectively, with 8 bases between them. The CDR3 length is 15 residues. The germline CDR1 and CDR2 sequences are SGHVS and FNYEAQ. As DNA, the CDR3 is TGTGCCAGCAGCTTAGATTACAGCAGCACAGATACGCAGTATTTT. As protein: CASSLDYSSTDTQYF.

The chain carries TRBV2 and TRBJ2-5, with D unclear. There are 12 residues in the CDR3. Trimming cost V 6 bases and J 5 bases, with 10 bases left between them. CDR1 SNHLY and CDR2 FYNNEI come from the germline V gene. In DNA, the CDR3 is TGTGCCAGCAGGCGGCTAGTGGAGACCCAGTACTTC. Encoded protein: CASRRLVETQYF.

The chain is built from TRBV29-1 and TRBJ2-5; TRBD2 aligns across 8 bases. This CDR3 spans 13 amino acids. The V and J ends lost 7 bases and 0 bases, in that order; junction bases with no gene match: 4. Germline-derived CDR1 and CDR2 are SQVTM and ANQGSEA. CDR3 loop: CSAKRGNQETQYF. The CDR3 bases are TGCAGCGCCAAGCGGGGGAACCAAGAGACCCAGTACTTC.

This clone showed up just once. The V and J genes are TRBV3-1 (or the pseudogene TRBV3-2) and TRBJ1-1, with D perhaps TRBD1 (6 bases). The V end was cut by 4 bases, the J end by 0 bases, with 18 bases between. CDR3 length: 17 residues. Germline assignment: CDR1 LGHDT and CDR2 YNNKEL (reference sequence). The CDR3 reads CASSPRGPDTLNTEAFF. CDR3 in DNA: TGTGCCAGCAGCCCCAGGGGACCCGATACATTGAACACTGAAGCTTTCTTT.